Below are 3 T cell receptor beta chains sequenced from a single sample in a study of T cell responses to AZD1222 COVID-19 vaccine. The assay was immunoSEQ multiplex PCR, and TCRdb's table has in-frame clones only and misses some. This table has 90,000 to 110,000 clones, approximately 90% appearing once. Sequencing was performed on peripheral blood, taken on day 0 of AZD1222 vaccination. The receptor set was obtained from an adult in good health.

This clone was found a few times. The CDR3 bases are TGCGCCAGCAGCCACCTCAAACGAGCGAACACTGAAGCTTTCTTT. Its protein product is CASSHLKRANTEAFF. This chain links TRBV5-1 with TRBJ1-1; no clear D gene. Germline lookup yields CDR1 SGHRS and CDR2 YFSETQ. Trimming stripped 4 bases from V and 1 base from J, with 14 bases between. There are 15 residues in the CDR3.

This clone was seen only a few times. The chain recombines TRBV7-3 with TRBJ2-2, with D perhaps matching TRBD1 or TRBD2 (5 bases each). Trimming cost V 5 bases and J 2 bases, with 15 bases left between them. This CDR3 is 16 amino acids long. CDR1 is SGHTA and CDR2 is FQGTGA in the germline V gene. The CDR3 nucleotides read TGTGCCAGCAGCGTCGCCGGGACCACCAACACCGGGGAGCTGTTTTTT. Residues: CASSVAGTTNTGELFF.

This clone appeared a single time. The chain uses TRBV9 and TRBJ1-4; TRBD1 matches at 12 bases. V lost 3 bases and J lost 2; bases outside the gene matches: 8. This CDR3 region has 18 residues. The germline V gene encodes CDR1 SGDLS and CDR2 YYNGEE. In DNA, the CDR3 is TGTGCCAGCAGCGCTCAATCCGGGACAGGGGGCACTAATGAAAAACTGTTTTTT. Its translation is CASSAQSGTGGTNEKLFF. Variable domain in full (rest from reference TRBV9 and TRBJ1-4): DSGVTQTPKHLITATGQRVTLRCSPRSGDLSVYWYQQSLDQGLQFLIQYYNGEERAKGNILERFSAQQFPDLHSELNLSSLELGDSALYFCASSAQSGTGGTNEKLFFGSGTQLSVL.